The 26 T cell receptor beta chains given below trace back to one sample, sequenced in a study of T cells in women clearing cervical HPV infection. TCRdb's copy holds only in-frame clones and misses some; the assay was immunoSEQ multiplex PCR. The sample includes approximately 52,000 clones. The sample was blood buffy coat. The source is a woman aged 18-70 years with a cervical HPV16 infection that either progressed to CIN3+ or cleared (not recorded which).

Comment on this clone: With the read ending 3 residues before the CDR3 end, the germline J gene is used to fill in that end. The chain couples TRBV19 to TRBJ1-5; 8 bases map to TRBD1. Unmatched junction bases numbered 3, after V lost 1 base and J lost 1 base. The CDR3 runs 16 residues. Germline V gives CDR1 LNHDA, CDR2 SQIVND (reference sequence). The CDR3 reads CASSIGSGGSNQPQHF. The sequenced part of the CDR3 DNA is TGTGCCAGTAGTATAGGTTCAGGGGGCAGCAATCAGCCC.

About this clone: The DNA ends 3 residues before the CDR3 does, and the rest of the CDR3 is filled in from the germline J gene. V and J are TRBV7-2 and TRBJ2-5; D possibly matches TRBD1 or TRBD2 (7 bases each). The CDR3 contains 15 residues. V was pared by 4 bases and J by 5 bases, with 17 bases between. Germline CDR1 reads SGHTA; CDR2 reads FQGNSA. The CDR3 bases that were read are TGTGCCAGCAGCTACAACACAGGGGAGGGCGAGACC. Amino acids: CASSYNTGEGET. The full CDR3 protein reads CASSYNTGEGETQYF.

On this clone: The read finishes 3 residues shy of the CDR3 end, and the germline J gene is used to complete it. The chain combines TRBV19 with TRBJ2-2; unclear D gene. The CDR3 has 13 amino acids. The germline V and J ends were trimmed by 0 bases and 6 bases, with 5 bases remaining between them. CDR1 is LNHDA, CDR2 SQIVND, per germline (reference sequence). The CDR3 DNA, read in part, is TGTGCCAGTAGTATAGACAGGTCCGGGGAG. It is translated as CASSIDRSGE. The complete CDR3 sequence is CASSIDRSGELFF.

Points on this clone: With the read ending 3 residues before the CDR3 end, the germline J gene is used to fill in that end. V gene TRBV6-2 or TRBV6-3 combines with J gene TRBJ2-7, with D possibly TRBD1 on 6 matching bases. Germline-derived CDR1 and CDR2 are MNHEY and SVGEGT. Trimming cost V 3 bases and J 6 bases, with 12 bases left between them. The CDR3 length is 13 residues. This chain's CDR3 is CASSYAGVVEQYF. Partial CDR3 DNA: TGTGCCAGCAGTTATGCAGGGGTGGTCGAG.

With regard to this clone: The read ends 3 residues early relative to the CDR3; the germline J gene fills the gap. The V gene is TRBV20-1, the J gene TRBJ2-1; no clear D. The CDR3 loop spans 15 amino acids. V was shortened by 6 bases and J by 2 bases, with 17 bases between the two germline ends. CDR1 DFQATT and CDR2 SNEGSKA come from the germline V gene (reference sequence). Incomplete CDR3 DNA: TGCAGTGCGCACCGATCCTTTGGGCCCTACAATGAG. Translating it yields CSAHRSFGPYNE. The whole CDR3 protein reads CSAHRSFGPYNEQFF.

Remarks on this clone: The DNA ends 3 residues before the CDR3 does, and the rest of the CDR3 is filled in from the germline J gene. V usage is TRBV19 and J usage is TRBJ2-7; 8 bases match TRBD1. This CDR3 spans 15 amino acids. The germline CDR1 and CDR2 sequences are LNHDA and SQIVND (reference sequence). The V gene end was trimmed by 3 bases and the J gene end by 2 bases; junction bases not matched to a gene: 6. The CDR3 bases that were read are TGTGCCAGTAGTATCTCCGGACAGGGAGCCTACGAG. Amino acid sequence: CASSISGQGAYE. The full CDR3 protein is CASSISGQGAYEQYF. Combining the CDR3 with reference TRBV19 and TRBJ2-7 gives the whole variable domain DGGITQSPKYLFRKEGQNVTLSCEQNLNHDAMYWYRQDPGQGLRLIYYSQIVNDFQKGDIAEGYSVSREKKESFPLTVTSAQKNPTAFYLCASSISGQGAYEQYFGPGTRLTVT.

Details on this clone: From the germline J gene comes the end of the CDR3, since the read stops 3 residues before it. V usage is TRBV30 and J usage is TRBJ2-3, with TRBD2 matching 9 bases. Trimming removed 1 base from V and 2 bases from J; junction bases left unmatched: 4. CDR3 length: 15 amino acids. Germline V gene data show CDR1 as GTSNPN and CDR2 as SVGIG (reference sequence). The CDR3 DNA, read in part, is TGTGCCTGGAGTGACCTAGCGGGATCCACAGATACG. It codes for CAWSDLAGSTDT. The CDR3 in full is CAWSDLAGSTDTQYF.

Worth noting for this clone: The read comes to an end 3 residues before the CDR3 does, leaving the germline J gene to fill in the end. The gene calls are TRBV19 and TRBJ1-4, with TRBD1 as a possible D gene (6 bases). Germline V gives CDR1 LNHDA, CDR2 SQIVND (reference sequence). This CDR3 is built from 13 residues. CDR3 region: CAREWGGAEKLFF. CDR3 DNA (partial): TGTGCCAGAGAATGGGGGGGGGCTGAGAAA.

The sequenced part of the CDR3 DNA is TGCAGTGCTAACCCCGGGACAGGGGCTTCCAATGAG. Protein sequence: CSANPGTGASNE. From start to end, the CDR3 is CSANPGTGASNEQFF. J is TRBJ2-1 and V is TRBV20-1; TRBD1 matches at 10 bases. Read data end 3 residues before the CDR3 end; the end is taken from the germline J gene. V trimming: 4 bases; J trimming: 6 bases; junction bases outside the gene matches: 9. The CDR3 loop spans 15 amino acids. CDR1 DFQATT and CDR2 SNEGSKA come from the germline V gene (reference sequence).

In the case of this clone: The read ends 3 residues shy of where the CDR3 ends; the end is completed using the germline J gene. V and J are TRBV4-2 and TRBJ2-3; the match to TRBD1 covers 7 bases. This CDR3 has 15 amino acids. The germline gives CDR1 LGHNA, CDR2 YNFKEQ. J was trimmed by 4 bases and V by 0 bases; bases with no gene match: 4. The CDR3 is CASSQEQGYSDTQYF. Incomplete CDR3 DNA: TGTGCCAGCAGCCAAGAACAGGGGTATTCAGATACG.

About this clone itself: The CDR3 end is not reached by the read, which stops 3 residues before it; the germline J gene fills it in. The chain links TRBV20-1 to TRBJ1-1; D is ambiguous. The CDR3 contains 16 residues. V shed 0 bases and J shed 0 bases, with 14 bases lying between them. Germline CDR1 reads DFQATT; CDR2 reads SNEGSKA (reference sequence). The DNA read from the CDR3 is TGCAGTGCTAGAGATCTGCGAAGTTTCATGAACACTGAA. The encoded protein is CSARDLRSFMNTE. The entire CDR3 protein reads CSARDLRSFMNTEAFF.

For this clone: The CDR3 extends 3 residues past the end of the read, so its final part is completed from the germline J gene. The rearrangement links TRBV6-2 or TRBV6-3 to TRBJ1-1; D is undetermined. There are 12 residues in the CDR3. CDR1 is MNHEY, CDR2 SVGEGT, per germline. The CDR3 here is CASSYSTWEAFF. CDR3 DNA, as far as it was read: TGTGCCAGCAGTTACTCGACTTGGGAA.

As to this clone: The read gets to within 3 residues of the CDR3 end, and the germline J gene fills in the rest. V and J are TRBV4-1 and TRBJ2-5, with a tentative D call TRBD1 (6 bases). This CDR3 comprises 15 residues. V lost 5 bases to trimming and J lost 3 bases, with 16 bases between them. Germline assignment: CDR1 MGHRA and CDR2 YSYEKL. CDR3 protein: CASSKIYQGKETQYF. Partial CDR3 DNA: TGCGCCAGCAGCAAAATATATCAGGGGAAAGAGACC.

As to this clone: The CDR3 goes on 3 residues after the read ends, and that part is filled in from the germline J gene. The chain joins TRBV5-8 to TRBJ2-5; perhaps TRBD1 as D (7 bases). Germline loops: CDR1 SGHTS, CDR2 YDEGEE. The V end was cut by 4 bases, the J end by 5 bases, with 18 bases between. The CDR3 consists of 15 residues. CDR3: CASSPETRGRETQYF. CDR3 bases read: TGTGCCAGCAGCCCCGAAACCAGGGGGAGGGAGACC.

CDR3 DNA (partial): TGCAGTGCTAGACTAGCGGGTACCGGGGAG. This encodes CSARLAGTGE. The full CDR3 reads CSARLAGTGELFF. The V and J genes are TRBV20-1 and TRBJ2-2, with TRBD2 matching 8 bases. The observed sequence ends 3 residues before the CDR3 terminus, with the missing tail filled in from the germline J gene. CDR1 DFQATT and CDR2 SNEGSKA come from the germline V gene (reference sequence). V lost 2 bases, J lost 5 bases, and 1 base stayed unmatched. This CDR3 comprises 13 residues.

Worth noting for this clone: The missing CDR3 end, 3 residues past where the read stops, is filled in from the germline J gene. The V gene is TRBV13, the J gene TRBJ2-7; D remains unclear. This CDR3 spans 13 amino acids. Germline V CDR1 and CDR2: PRHDT, FYEKMQ (reference sequence). Trimming pared 4 bases from V and 5 bases from J, leaving 12 bases between. The CDR3 bases that were read are TGTGCCAGCAGCTCAGGCCTATTCGACGAG. The encoded protein is CASSSGLFDE. The whole CDR3 sequence is CASSSGLFDEQYF.

CDR3 DNA (partial): TGTGCCAGCAGCGGGCCGGTAATCTACAATGAG. As protein: CASSGPVIYNE. The CDR3 as a whole reads CASSGPVIYNEQFF. V and J are TRBV14 and TRBJ2-1; D gene ambiguous. The DNA ends 3 residues before the CDR3 does, and the rest of the CDR3 is filled in from the germline J gene. Germline assignment: CDR1 SGHDN and CDR2 FVKESK. Trimming shortened V by 5 bases and J by 3 bases, and 11 bases separated the two germline ends. The CDR3 is 14 amino acids.

On this clone itself: With the read ending 3 residues before the CDR3 end, the germline J gene is used to fill in that end. The chain is built from TRBV20-1 and TRBJ2-7; 13 positions agree with TRBD2. Trimming at V came to 1 base and at J to 5 bases, leaving 5 bases not matched to a gene. CDR1 DFQATT and CDR2 SNEGSKA come from the germline V gene (reference sequence). The CDR3 extends over 15 amino acids. The CDR3 loop reads CSARATSGGADEQYF. The part of the CDR3 DNA that was read is TGCAGTGCTAGAGCCACTAGCGGGGGGGCCGACGAG.

Points on this clone: The read falls 3 residues short of the CDR3 end, and the missing part is taken from the germline J gene. The genes are TRBV5-4 and TRBJ2-7, with unresolved D. There are 14 residues in the CDR3. V gave up 3 bases and J gave up 1 base, with 11 bases separating them. Germline V CDR1 and CDR2: SGHNT, YYREEE (reference sequence). The CDR3 sequence is CASSSELGSYEQYF. Incomplete CDR3 DNA: TGTGCCAGCAGCTCGGAGCTCGGGTCCTACGAG.

This clone counts as medium-sized by frequency. Read sequence stops 3 residues before the CDR3 end, and the germline J gene provides the missing end. The rearrangement links TRBV30 to TRBJ1-1; maybe TRBD1 (6 bases). The CDR3 runs to 13 residues. Germline V gene sequence: CDR1 GTSNPN, CDR2 SVGIG (reference sequence). The V gene lost 2 bases and the J gene lost 5 bases, with 12 bases spanning the gap. The CDR3 DNA, read in part, is TGTGCCTGGAGTCTGGACAGAAGGACTGAA. Amino acids: CAWSLDRRTE. The full CDR3 protein is CAWSLDRRTEAFF.

Note on this clone: The read comes to an end 3 residues before the CDR3 does, leaving the germline J gene to fill in the end. The V gene is TRBV11-2, the J gene TRBJ2-7, with D possibly TRBD2 on 7 matching bases. Germline V gives CDR1 SGHAT, CDR2 FQNNGV. This CDR3 contains 15 residues. Trimming took off 5 bases at V and 5 bases at J, with 19 bases between the two ends. The CDR3 reads CASSRKSGAGDEQYF. The covered CDR3 bases are TGTGCCAGCAGCCGAAAAAGCGGGGCAGGGGACGAG.

About this clone itself: The read gets to within 3 residues of the CDR3 end, and the germline J gene fills in the rest. The genes are TRBV6-1 and TRBJ2-7; 8 nucleotides line up with TRBD1. The CDR3 consists of 16 residues. Germline V gene lookup returns CDR1 MNHNS and CDR2 SASEGT. Losses at the gene ends were 2 bases for V and 2 bases for J; bases not matched to a gene: 8. The CDR3 loop is CASSERQGNRAYEQYF. The covered CDR3 bases are TGTGCCAGCAGTGAACGACAGGGGAACAGGGCCTACGAG.

Worth noting for this clone: Coverage ceases 3 residues before the CDR3 finishes, and the germline J gene fills in the end. V gene TRBV14 combines with J gene TRBJ2-5; D is possibly TRBD2 (6 bases). V was pared by 0 bases and J by 4 bases, with 9 bases between. The CDR3 sequence is 14 residues long. Per the germline V gene, CDR1 is SGHDN and CDR2 is FVKESK. The CDR3 is CASSQELAGETQYF. The DNA read from the CDR3 is TGTGCCAGCAGCCAAGAACTAGCTGGAGAGACC.

To note about this clone: With the read ending 3 residues before the CDR3 end, the germline J gene is used to fill in that end. The genes are TRBV5-1 and TRBJ1-1; 8 positions agree with TRBD1. CDR1 SGHRS and CDR2 YFSETQ come from the germline V gene. Unmatched junction bases numbered 7, after V lost 8 bases and J lost 4 bases. The CDR3 is 13 amino acids. The covered CDR3 bases are TGCGCCAGTTCAGGGGGCAGATTCACTGAA. Its protein is CASSGGRFTE. The complete CDR3 sequence is CASSGGRFTEAFF.

A remark on this clone: Read coverage stops 3 residues before the CDR3 terminus; the germline J gene supplies the remainder. The rearrangement links TRBV12-3 or TRBV12-4 to TRBJ1-1; D is uncertain. The CDR3 covers 13 residues. Trimming removed 6 bases from V and 4 bases from J, with 12 bases in between. The chain's CDR3 is CASSPGRPTEAFF. Incomplete CDR3 DNA: TGTGCCAGCAGCCCAGGTCGGCCCACTGAA.

About this clone itself: The observed sequence ends 3 residues before the CDR3 terminus, with the missing tail filled in from the germline J gene. This chain links TRBV7-8 with TRBJ2-2; a weak D match, TRBD2 (6 bases). Looked up from germline, CDR1 is SGHVS and CDR2 is FQNEAQ. This CDR3 is built from 17 residues. The ends were cut back, 1 base at V and 2 bases at J, with 14 bases in the middle. CDR3 in amino acids: CASSLVGSGKNTGELFF. The covered CDR3 bases are TGTGCCAGCAGCTTAGTGGGTAGCGGTAAAAACACCGGGGAG.